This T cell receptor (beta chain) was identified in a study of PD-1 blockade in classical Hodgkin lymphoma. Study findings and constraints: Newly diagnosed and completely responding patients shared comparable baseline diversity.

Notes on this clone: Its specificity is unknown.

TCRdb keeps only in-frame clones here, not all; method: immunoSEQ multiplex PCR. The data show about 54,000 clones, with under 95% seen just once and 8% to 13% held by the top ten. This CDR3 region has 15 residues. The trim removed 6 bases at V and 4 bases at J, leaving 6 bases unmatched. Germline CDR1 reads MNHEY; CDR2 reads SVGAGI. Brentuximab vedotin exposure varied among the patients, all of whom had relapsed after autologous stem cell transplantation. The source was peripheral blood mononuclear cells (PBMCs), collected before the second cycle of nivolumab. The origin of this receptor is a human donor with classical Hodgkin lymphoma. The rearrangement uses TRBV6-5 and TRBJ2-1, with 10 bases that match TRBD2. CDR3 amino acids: CASRKSSGSYNEQFF. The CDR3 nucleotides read TGTGCCAGCAGGAAATCTAGCGGGAGTTACAATGAGCAGTTCTTC.